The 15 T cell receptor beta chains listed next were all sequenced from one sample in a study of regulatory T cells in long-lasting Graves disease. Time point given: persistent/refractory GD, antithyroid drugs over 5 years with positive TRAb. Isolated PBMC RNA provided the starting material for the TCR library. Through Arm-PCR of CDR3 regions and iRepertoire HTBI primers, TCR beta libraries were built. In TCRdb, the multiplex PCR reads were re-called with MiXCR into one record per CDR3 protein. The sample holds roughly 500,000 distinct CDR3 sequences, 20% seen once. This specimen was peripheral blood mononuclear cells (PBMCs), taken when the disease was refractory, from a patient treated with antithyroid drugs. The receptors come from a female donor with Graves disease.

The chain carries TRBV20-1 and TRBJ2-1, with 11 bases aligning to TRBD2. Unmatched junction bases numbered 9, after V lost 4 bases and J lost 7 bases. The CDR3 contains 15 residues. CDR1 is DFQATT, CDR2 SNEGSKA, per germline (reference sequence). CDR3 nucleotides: TGCAGTGCTACCGTAACTAGCGGGAGAGCGAATGAGCAGTTCTTC. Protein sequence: CSATVTSGRANEQFF.

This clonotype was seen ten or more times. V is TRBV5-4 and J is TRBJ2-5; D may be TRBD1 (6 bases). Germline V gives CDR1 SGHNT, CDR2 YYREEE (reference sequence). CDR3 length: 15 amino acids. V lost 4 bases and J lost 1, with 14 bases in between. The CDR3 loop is CASSVKRTVQETQYF. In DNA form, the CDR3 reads TGTGCCAGCAGCGTGAAGCGGACAGTCCAAGAGACCCAGTACTTC.

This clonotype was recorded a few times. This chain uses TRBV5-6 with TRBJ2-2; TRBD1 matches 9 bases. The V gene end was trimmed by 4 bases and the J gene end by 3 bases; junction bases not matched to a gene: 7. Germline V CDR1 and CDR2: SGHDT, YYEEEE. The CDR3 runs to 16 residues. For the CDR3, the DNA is TGTGCCAGCAGCCCTAAACAGGGGGCTGACACCGGGGAGCTGTTTTTT. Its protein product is CASSPKQGADTGELFF. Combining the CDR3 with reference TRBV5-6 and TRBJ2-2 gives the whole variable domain DAGVTQSPTHLIKTRGQQVTLRCSPKSGHDTVSWYQQALGQGPQFIFQYYEEEERQRGNFPDRFSGHQFPNYSSELNVNALLLGDSALYLCASSPKQGADTGELFFGEGSRLTVL.

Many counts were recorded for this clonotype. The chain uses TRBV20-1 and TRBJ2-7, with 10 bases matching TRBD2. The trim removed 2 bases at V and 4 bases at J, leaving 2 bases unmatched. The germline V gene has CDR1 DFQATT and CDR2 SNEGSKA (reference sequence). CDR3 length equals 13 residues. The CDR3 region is CSARLAGEYEQYF. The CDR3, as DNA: TGCAGTGCTAGACTAGCGGGAGAATACGAGCAGTACTTC.

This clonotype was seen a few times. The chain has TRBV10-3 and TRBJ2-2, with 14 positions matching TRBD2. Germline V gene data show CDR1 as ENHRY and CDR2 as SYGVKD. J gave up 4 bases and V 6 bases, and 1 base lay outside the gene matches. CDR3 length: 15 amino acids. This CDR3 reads CAIRGTSGGTGELFF. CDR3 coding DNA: TGTGCCATCAGAGGGACTAGCGGGGGCACCGGGGAGCTGTTTTTT.

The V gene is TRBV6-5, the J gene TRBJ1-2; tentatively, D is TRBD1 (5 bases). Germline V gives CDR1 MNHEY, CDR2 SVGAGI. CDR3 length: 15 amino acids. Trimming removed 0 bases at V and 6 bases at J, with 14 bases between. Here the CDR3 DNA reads TGTGCCAGCAGTTACTCAACCGCCCGGGGCGATGGCTACACCTTC. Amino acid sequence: CASSYSTARGDGYTF.

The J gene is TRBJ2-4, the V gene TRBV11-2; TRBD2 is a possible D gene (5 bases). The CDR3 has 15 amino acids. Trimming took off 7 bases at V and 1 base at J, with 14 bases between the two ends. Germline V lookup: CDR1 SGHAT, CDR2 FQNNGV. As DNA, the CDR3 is TGTGCCAGCACCGATAGTGGGAGCGCCAAAAACATTCAGTACTTC. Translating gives CASTDSGSAKNIQYF. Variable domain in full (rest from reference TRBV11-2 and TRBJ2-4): EAGVAQSPRYKIIEKRQSVAFWCNPISGHATLYWYQQILGQGPKLLIQFQNNGVVDDSQLPKDRFSAERLKGVDSTLKIQPAKLEDSAVYLCASTDSGSAKNIQYFGAGTRLSVL.

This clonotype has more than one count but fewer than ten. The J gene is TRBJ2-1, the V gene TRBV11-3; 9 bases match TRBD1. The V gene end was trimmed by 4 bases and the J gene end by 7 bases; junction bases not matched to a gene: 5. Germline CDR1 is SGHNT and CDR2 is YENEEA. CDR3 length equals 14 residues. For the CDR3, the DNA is TGTGCCAGCAGCTCCAGGACAGGGGCTAATGAGCAGTTCTTC. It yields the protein CASSSRTGANEQFF.

Here the CDR3 DNA reads TGCGCCAGCAGTGAGGACGACAGGGGGCATGAAAAACTGTTTTTT. Its protein product is CASSEDDRGHEKLFF. The chain uses TRBV10-2 and TRBJ1-4; 10 bases are shared with TRBD1. Germline loops: CDR1 WSHSY, CDR2 SAAADI. The CDR3 covers 15 residues. The junction had 3 bases not matched to a gene; V was cut back by 2 bases and J by 6 bases.

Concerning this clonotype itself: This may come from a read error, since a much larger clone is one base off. The CDR3 nucleotides read TGTGCCAGCAGTGAAGGCCGGGACAGGGTGCGAACTGCTGGAAGCACCATATATTTT. It yields the protein CASSEGRDRVRTAGSTIYF. J is TRBJ1-3 and V is TRBV6-2 or TRBV6-3; 9 bases line up with TRBD1. CDR1 and CDR2 (germline): MNHEY, SVGEGT. The CDR3 totals 19 residues.

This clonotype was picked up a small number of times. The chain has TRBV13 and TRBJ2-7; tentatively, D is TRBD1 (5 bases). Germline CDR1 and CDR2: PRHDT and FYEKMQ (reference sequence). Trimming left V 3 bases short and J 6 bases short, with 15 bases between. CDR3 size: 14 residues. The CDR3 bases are TGTGCCAGCAGCTTGCCCAAATCAGGGCGCGAGCAGTACTTC. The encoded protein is CASSLPKSGREQYF.

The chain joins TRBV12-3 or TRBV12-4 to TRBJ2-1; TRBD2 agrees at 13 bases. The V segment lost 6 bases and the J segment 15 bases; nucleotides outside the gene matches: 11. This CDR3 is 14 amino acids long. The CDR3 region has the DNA TGTGCCAGCAGCCCAGGACTAGCGGGGGTAAAGGGGTTCTTC. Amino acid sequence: CASSPGLAGVKGFF.

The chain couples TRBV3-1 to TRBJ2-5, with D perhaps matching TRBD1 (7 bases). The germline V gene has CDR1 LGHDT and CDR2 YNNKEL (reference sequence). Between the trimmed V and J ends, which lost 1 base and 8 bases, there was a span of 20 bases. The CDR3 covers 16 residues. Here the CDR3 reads CASSQGAAGGGDTQYF. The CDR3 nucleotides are TGTGCCAGCAGCCAAGGCGCCGCTGGAGGGGGCGATACCCAGTACTTC.

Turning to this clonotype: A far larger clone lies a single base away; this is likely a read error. The CDR3 DNA reads as TGTGCCAGCAGCTCCCGGGACAGCCGCTCTGGGGTCAACGTCCTGACTTTC. Protein sequence: CASSSRDSRSGVNVLTF. This sequence joins TRBV6-1 and TRBJ2-6; TRBD1 matches at 7 bases. The germline V gene encodes CDR1 MNHNS and CDR2 SASEGT. The length of the CDR3 is 17 residues.

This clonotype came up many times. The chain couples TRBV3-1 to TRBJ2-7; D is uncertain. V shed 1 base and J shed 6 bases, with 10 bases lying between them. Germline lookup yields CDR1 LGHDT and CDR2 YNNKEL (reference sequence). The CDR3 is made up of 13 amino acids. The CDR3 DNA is TGTGCCAGCAGCCAAGCCCTTGCGGCCGAGCAGTACTTC. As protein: CASSQALAAEQYF.